One T cell receptor (beta chain) is described in this entry. These data come from a study of T cells of healthy individuals. TCRdb ran MiXCR on the 5' RACE reads and lists one entry per CDR3 protein. The sample records about 96,000 distinct CDR3 sequences, roughly a sixth being singletons. The receptor's source is a human donor in good health.

The CDR3 spells CASSSATSSSYNSPLHF. The CDR3, as DNA: TGTGCCAGCAGCTCGGCGACATCCAGCTCCTATAATTCACCCCTCCACTTT. The genes are TRBV7-8 and TRBJ1-6; the D is unclear. Germline V gene sequence: CDR1 SGHVS, CDR2 FQNEAQ. This CDR3 comprises 17 residues. The germline V and J ends were trimmed by 4 bases and 0 bases, with 13 bases remaining between them.